This T cell receptor (beta chain) was found in a study of blood T cell repertoires in COVID-19. The CDR3 is 15 residues long. Per germline, CDR1 ENHRY and CDR2 SYGVKD. V was pared by 6 bases and J by 1 base, with 7 bases of the junction left unmatched. As handled by the study authors: Reference gene primer amplification in the assay estimated nucleated cell counts. Sequencing was performed with immunoSEQ multiplex PCR; in TCRdb, only in-frame clones are kept and a portion is missing. V, J and clone size were drawn from that table, and D and trimming were deduced from the DNA. Counted here are about 170,000 clones, about 82% occurring once; the ten biggest clones make up 5.5% to 7%.

This TCR was sampled from a man aged 50 to 60 with active or convalescent COVID-19. Sequencing was carried out using peripheral blood. The chain is built from TRBV10-3 and TRBJ1-1, with TRBD1 matching over 8 bases. CDR3 sequence (DNA): TGTGCCATCAGAGACACCGGGACAGGGAACACTGAAGCTTTCTTT. Encoded protein: CAIRDTGTGNTEAFF.